This T cell receptor beta chain was sequenced during a study of blood T cell repertoires in COVID-19. As originally analysed: Reference gene primer amplification gave nucleated cell count estimates. Assay used: immunoSEQ multiplex PCR; TCRdb lists only in-frame clones, some missing. V, J and clone size reflect that table, while D and trimming were determined from the DNA. This table holds around 340,000 clones, more than 70% found once. This clone was observed a handful of times. Between the trimmed V and J ends, which lost 3 bases and 7 bases, there was a span of 15 bases. CDR1 and CDR2 (germline): GTSNPN, SVGIG (reference sequence). This CDR3 comprises 14 residues.

Material for sequencing was peripheral blood. This chain links TRBV30 with TRBJ2-2; D uncertain. The clonotype originates from a man aged 30 to 45 with active or convalescent COVID-19. The chain's CDR3 is CAWRASPVGGELFF. CDR3 nucleotide sequence: TGTGCCTGGAGGGCCTCTCCCGTTGGCGGGGAGCTGTTTTTT.